The text below deals with one TCR beta chain. This sample was taken from a study of blood T cell repertoires in COVID-19. Across the study: COVID-19 samples collected from the United States, Italy and Spain covered acute and convalescent phases.

Looked up from germline, CDR1 is SNHLY and CDR2 is FYNNEI. Trimming at V came to 6 bases and at J to 8 bases, leaving 10 bases not matched to a gene. The CDR3 has 14 residues. The protocol was immunoSEQ multiplex PCR, while the TCRdb copy is restricted to in-frame clones and leaves out a portion. The sample holds over 85,000 clones, 70% to 80% seen once. This chain connects TRBV2 to TRBJ2-3, with TRBD2 matching over 8 bases. This TCR derives from a human donor in a cohort sampled during active COVID-19. Sequencing input: peripheral blood. The DNA for the CDR3 is TGTGCCAGCAGACTACTAGCGGAGGGCGGTACGCAGTATTTT. Amino acid sequence: CASRLLAEGGTQYF. The variable domain in full, with the rest retrieved from reference TRBV2 and TRBJ2-3, is EPEVTQTPSHQVTQMGQEVILRCVPISNHLYFYWYRQILGQKVEFLVSFYNNEISEKSEIFDDQFSVERPDGSNFTLKIRSTKLEDSAMYFCASRLLAEGGTQYFGPGTRLTVL.